This paragraph reports one T cell receptor (beta chain). Methods used by the authors: Quantification of nucleated cells was approximated via reference gene primer amplification. Clones were read by immunoSEQ multiplex PCR, and TCRdb kept only the in-frame ones, dropping some. V, J and clone size reflect that table, while D and trimming were determined from the DNA. The repertoire holds some 120,000 clones, with around 89% as singletons. The CDR3 covers 16 residues. Looked up from germline, CDR1 is KGHSH and CDR2 is LQKENI. The junction had 12 bases not matched to a gene; V was cut back by 0 bases and J by 7 bases. The data belong to a study of blood T cell repertoires in COVID-19. Overall study context: Both acute and convalescent COVID-19 samples were obtained from the United States, Italy and Spain. PBMCs, B-cell-depleted T cells, or T cells provided the cDNA or gDNA that made up the material.

The sample taken for sequencing was peripheral blood. The chain is built from TRBV18 and TRBJ2-7; 7 positions agree with TRBD1. This receptor was obtained from a human donor in a cohort sampled during active COVID-19. CDR3 nucleotide sequence: TGTGCCAGCTCACCACCCGAGACAGGGCCCGAGGGAGAGCAGTACTTC. Its protein is CASSPPETGPEGEQYF.